The entry that follows covers one TCR beta chain sequence. The antigen is not known. This record comes from a study of blood T cells in healthy people across ages. Background on the study: Using template switching, researchers captured about one barcoded beta molecule for each two T cells. Overall study findings and caveats: It was held that the diversity estimates obtained from one million T cells were underestimates. Donor CMV status, an unknown factor, possibly confounded changes in expanded clonotypes.

Those donating, healthy Caucasian individuals from Russia, were aged about 6 to 95. A second roughly 6 to 11 cycle PCR used barcoded and J-beta primers. Using its own MiXCR run on the 5' RACE reads, TCRdb lists one record per CDR3 protein. The table records 1.5 million or so distinct CDR3 sequences, about 45% of them present only once. Trimming at V came to 6 bases and at J to 6 bases, leaving 10 bases not matched to a gene. This CDR3 has 16 amino acids. Germline CDR1 SGHTA, CDR2 FQGNSA. Specimen: blood. The sequence derives from a woman aged 18-30 years in good health. The J gene is TRBJ2-1, the V gene TRBV7-2; 11 bases are shared with TRBD2. The CDR3 DNA sequence: TGTGCCAGCAGAAATAGCGGGGGGGGTTTCTTCAATGAGCAGTTCTTC. Protein sequence: CASRNSGGGFFNEQFF.